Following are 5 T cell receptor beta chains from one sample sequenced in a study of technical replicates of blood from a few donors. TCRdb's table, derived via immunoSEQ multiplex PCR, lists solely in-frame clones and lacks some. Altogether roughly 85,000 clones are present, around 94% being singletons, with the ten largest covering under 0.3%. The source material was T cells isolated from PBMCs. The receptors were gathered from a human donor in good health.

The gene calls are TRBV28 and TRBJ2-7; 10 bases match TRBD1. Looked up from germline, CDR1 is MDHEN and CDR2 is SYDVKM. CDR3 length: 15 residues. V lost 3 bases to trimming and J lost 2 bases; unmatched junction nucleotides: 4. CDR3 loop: CASSLGQGIPYEQYF. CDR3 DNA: TGTGCCAGCAGTTTGGGACAGGGGATCCCCTACGAGCAGTACTTC.

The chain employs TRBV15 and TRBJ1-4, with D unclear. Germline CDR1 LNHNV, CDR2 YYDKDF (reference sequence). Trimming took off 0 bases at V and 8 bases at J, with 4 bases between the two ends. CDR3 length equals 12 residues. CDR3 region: CATSRDIEKLFF. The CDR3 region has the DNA TGTGCCACCAGCAGAGATATAGAAAAACTGTTTTTT. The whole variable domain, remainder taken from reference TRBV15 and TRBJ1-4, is DAMVIQNPRYQVTQFGKPVTLSCSQTLNHNVMYWYQQKSSQAPKLLFHYYDKDFNNEADTPDNFQSRRPNTSFCFLDIRSPGLGDTAMYLCATSRDIEKLFFGSGTQLSVL.

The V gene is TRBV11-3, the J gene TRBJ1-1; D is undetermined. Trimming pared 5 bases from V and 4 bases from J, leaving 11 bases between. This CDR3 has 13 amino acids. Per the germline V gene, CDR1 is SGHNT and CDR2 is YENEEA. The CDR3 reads CASSPGRSTEAFF. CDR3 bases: TGTGCCAGCAGCCCGGGGAGGTCCACTGAAGCTTTCTTT. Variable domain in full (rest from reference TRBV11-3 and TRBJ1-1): EAGVVQSPRYKIIEKKQPVAFWCNPISGHNTLYWYLQNLGQGPELLIRYENEEAVDDSQLPKDRFSAERLKGVDSTLKIQPAELGDSAVYLCASSPGRSTEAFFGQGTRLTVV.

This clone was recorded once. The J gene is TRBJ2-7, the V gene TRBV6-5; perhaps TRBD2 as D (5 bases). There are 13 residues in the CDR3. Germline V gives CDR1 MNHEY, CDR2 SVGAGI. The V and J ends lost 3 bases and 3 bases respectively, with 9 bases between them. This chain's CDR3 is CASSYRGGYEQYF. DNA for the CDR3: TGTGCCAGCAGTTATCGGGGTGGCTACGAGCAGTACTTC.

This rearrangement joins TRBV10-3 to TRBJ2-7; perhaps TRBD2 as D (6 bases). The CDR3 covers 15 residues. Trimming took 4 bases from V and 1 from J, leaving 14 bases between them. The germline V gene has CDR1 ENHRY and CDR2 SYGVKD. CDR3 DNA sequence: TGTGCCATCAGTGTAAGCGGGTATGGGTCCTACGAGCAGTACTTC. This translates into CAISVSGYGSYEQYF.